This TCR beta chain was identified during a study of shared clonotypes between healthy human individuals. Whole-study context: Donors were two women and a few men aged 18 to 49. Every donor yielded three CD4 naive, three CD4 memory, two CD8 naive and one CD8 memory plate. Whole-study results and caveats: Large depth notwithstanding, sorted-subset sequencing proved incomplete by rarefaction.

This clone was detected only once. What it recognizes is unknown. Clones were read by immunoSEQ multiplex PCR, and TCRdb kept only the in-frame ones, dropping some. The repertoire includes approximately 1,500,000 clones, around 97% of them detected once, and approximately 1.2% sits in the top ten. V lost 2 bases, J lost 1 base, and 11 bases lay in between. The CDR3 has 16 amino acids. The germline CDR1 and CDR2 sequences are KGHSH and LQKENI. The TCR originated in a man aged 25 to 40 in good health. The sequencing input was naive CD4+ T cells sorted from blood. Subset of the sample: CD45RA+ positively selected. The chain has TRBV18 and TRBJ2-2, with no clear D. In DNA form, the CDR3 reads TGTGCCAGCTCACCAGCATCCCAGGTGAACACCGGGGAGCTGTTTTTT. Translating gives CASSPASQVNTGELFF.